These T cell receptor beta chains were read from a single sample in a study of blood T cell repertoires in COVID-19. Clones were sequenced by immunoSEQ multiplex PCR, and TCRdb holds only the in-frame ones, with some missing. The top ten clones hold around 2.8% of a sample with some 75,000 clones, about 88% of them seen once. The sample consisted of peripheral blood. All receptors come from a man aged 65-85 years with active or convalescent COVID-19. Each CDR3 is given with its conserved first and last residue. A D gene is named only where the DNA matches it firmly. Size is omitted from some rows. Given values are once, few, many or a class for expanded clones.

V gene: TRBV30
J gene: TRBJ1-2
clone size: .
D gene: .
CDR3 DNA: TGTGCCTGGAGTGGAGGGGGCTATGGCTACACCTTC
CDR3 protein: CAWSGGGYGYTF

V gene: TRBV5-4
J gene: TRBJ2-5
clone size: once
D gene: TRBD2
CDR3 DNA: TGTGCCAGCACGACCGCCGGGGGGAGGGCCGTTGGGGAGACCCAGTACTTC
CDR3 protein: CASTTAGGRAVGETQYF

V gene: TRBV11-3
J gene: TRBJ1-1
clone size: .
D gene: TRBD1
CDR3 DNA: TGTGCCAGCAGCTCCGGAGGGACAGCGAACACTGAAGCTTTCTTT
CDR3 protein: CASSSGGTANTEAFF

V gene: TRBV7-2
J gene: TRBJ2-3
clone size: .
D gene: .
CDR3 DNA: TGTGCCAGCAACACGGGGGGCTCCCGAGATACGCAGTATTTT
CDR3 protein: CASNTGGSRDTQYF

V gene: TRBV29-1
J gene: TRBJ2-1
clone size: .
D gene: TRBD2
CDR3 DNA: TGCAGCGCAGGGAGGGGAGCCTACAATGAGCAGTTCTTC
CDR3 protein: CSAGRGAYNEQFF

V gene: TRBV6-2/TRBV6-3
J gene: TRBJ2-5
clone size: medium-sized
D gene: TRBD2
CDR3 DNA: TGTGCCAGCAGTTACTCAGGGCTAAGAGGCGGGGGGACCCAGTACTTC
CDR3 protein: CASSYSGLRGGGTQYF

V gene: TRBV5-1
J gene: TRBJ2-7
clone size: .
D gene: .
CDR3 DNA: TGCGCCAGCAGCTTGCTGGCGGAGCGCTCCTACGAGCAGTACTTC
CDR3 protein: CASSLLAERSYEQYF

V gene: TRBV30
J gene: TRBJ1-4
clone size: .
D gene: .
CDR3 DNA: TGTGCCTGGAGTGTGTGGCGGGGTACCCCAAGTGAAAAACTGTTTTTT
CDR3 protein: CAWSVWRGTPSEKLFF

V gene: TRBV6-4
J gene: TRBJ2-7
clone size: .
D gene: TRBD1
CDR3 DNA: TGTGCCAGTATAGCGGTTCACAGGGGGTTCTACGAGCAGTACTTC
CDR3 protein: CASIAVHRGFYEQYF

V gene: TRBV12-3/TRBV12-4
J gene: TRBJ2-3
clone size: .
D gene: .
CDR3 DNA: TGTGCCAGCAGTTTGCAGGGCACAGATACGCAGTATTTT
CDR3 protein: CASSLQGTDTQYF

V gene: TRBV5-1
J gene: TRBJ2-1
clone size: .
D gene: TRBD2
CDR3 DNA: TGCGCCAGCAGCTTGTCTAGCGGGACATCCTATGGTGAGCAGTTCTTC
CDR3 protein: CASSLSSGTSYGEQFF

V gene: TRBV6-5
J gene: TRBJ1-1
clone size: .
D gene: .
CDR3 DNA: TGTGCCAGCACTCTAGGGAGGGGGACGAACACTGAAGCTTTCTTT
CDR3 protein: CASTLGRGTNTEAFF

V gene: TRBV5-1
J gene: TRBJ1-6
clone size: .
D gene: .
CDR3 DNA: TGCGCCAGCAGCTTCGGTGGGCTCAGGGACTATAATTCACCCCTCCACTTT
CDR3 protein: CASSFGGLRDYNSPLHF

V gene: TRBV7-8
J gene: TRBJ1-2
clone size: .
D gene: TRBD1
CDR3 DNA: TGTGCCAGCAGCGGACGACAGGGATTCGGCTACACCTTC
CDR3 protein: CASSGRQGFGYTF

V gene: TRBV7-9
J gene: TRBJ1-1
clone size: .
D gene: .
CDR3 DNA: TGTGCCAGCAGCTCGAGAGAGAACACTGAAGCTTTCTTT
CDR3 protein: CASSSRENTEAFF

V gene: TRBV18
J gene: TRBJ2-1
clone size: .
D gene: TRBD2
CDR3 DNA: TGTGCCAGCTCACCGGGCGGGGGGGCCACTGAGCAGTTCTTC
CDR3 protein: CASSPGGGATEQFF

V gene: TRBV23-1
J gene: TRBJ2-5
clone size: .
D gene: TRBD2
CDR3 DNA: TGCGCCAGCAGTCAATCGAGGACTAGCGGGAGGGTAGAGACCCAGTACTTC
CDR3 protein: CASSQSRTSGRVETQYF

V gene: TRBV6-5
J gene: TRBJ2-4
clone size: .
D gene: TRBD1
CDR3 DNA: TGTGCCAGCAGAGCCACAGGGGAAGCCAAAAACATTCAGTACTTC
CDR3 protein: CASRATGEAKNIQYF

V gene: TRBV6-5
J gene: TRBJ1-2
clone size: .
D gene: .
CDR3 DNA: TGTGCCAGCAGTACGACAGACCGGAGCTATGGCTACACCTTC
CDR3 protein: CASSTTDRSYGYTF

V gene: TRBV3-1/TRBV3-2
J gene: TRBJ2-2
clone size: .
D gene: TRBD1
CDR3 DNA: TGTGCCAGCAGCCAGCCCTTTACAGGGGACACCGGGGAGCTGTTTTTT
CDR3 protein: CASSQPFTGDTGELFF

V gene: TRBV30
J gene: TRBJ2-1
clone size: .
D gene: TRBD2
CDR3 DNA: TGTGCCTGGAGCCCGACTAGCGGGTACAATGAGCAGTTCTTC
CDR3 protein: CAWSPTSGYNEQFF

V gene: TRBV19
J gene: TRBJ2-1
clone size: few
D gene: TRBD1
CDR3 DNA: TGTGCCAGTAGTCGGACAGGGGGTATTAGCTCCTACAATGAGCAGTTCTTC
CDR3 protein: CASSRTGGISSYNEQFF

V gene: TRBV5-1
J gene: TRBJ1-4
clone size: once
D gene: .
CDR3 DNA: TGCGCCAGCAGCCTTGACTATGCAACTAATGAAAAACTGTTTTTT
CDR3 protein: CASSLDYATNEKLFF

V gene: TRBV29-1
J gene: TRBJ1-5
clone size: few
D gene: TRBD1
CDR3 DNA: TGCAGCGTCGGACAGGGTAGCAATCAGCCCCAGCATTTT
CDR3 protein: CSVGQGSNQPQHF

V gene: TRBV18
J gene: TRBJ2-7
clone size: .
D gene: .
CDR3 DNA: TGTGCCAGCTCACCATATCAGTCGCGGTTCCTTAACTACGAGCAGTACTTC
CDR3 protein: CASSPYQSRFLNYEQYF

V gene: TRBV11-2
J gene: TRBJ2-3
clone size: .
D gene: TRBD2
CDR3 DNA: TGTGCCAGCAGCCTCTATTTCGGACTAGCGGCTAGCACAGATACGCAGTATTTT
CDR3 protein: CASSLYFGLAASTDTQYF

V gene: TRBV10-1
J gene: TRBJ1-6
clone size: .
D gene: .
CDR3 DNA: TGCGCCAGCAGTGAGGTGCGGGGACTGAGTAATTCACCCCTCCACTTT
CDR3 protein: CASSEVRGLSNSPLHF

V gene: TRBV5-6
J gene: TRBJ1-2
clone size: .
D gene: .
CDR3 DNA: TGTGCCAGCAGCTTGGGGGCCAGCCGGGGCTACACCTTC
CDR3 protein: CASSLGASRGYTF

V gene: TRBV3-1/TRBV3-2
J gene: TRBJ2-7
clone size: .
D gene: .
CDR3 DNA: TGTGCCAGCAGCCCCCAATGGAGGGGGCTATACGAGCAGTACTTC
CDR3 protein: CASSPQWRGLYEQYF

V gene: TRBV15
J gene: TRBJ2-3
clone size: .
D gene: TRBD2
CDR3 DNA: TGTGCCACCCGTCCGGGGGGGGCCGCAGATACGCAGTATTTT
CDR3 protein: CATRPGGAADTQYF

V gene: TRBV7-8
J gene: TRBJ2-1
clone size: .
D gene: .
CDR3 DNA: TGTGCCAGCAGCCGCGGAGGCCCGCTAAGATACAATGAGCAGTTCTTC
CDR3 protein: CASSRGGPLRYNEQFF

V gene: TRBV6-1
J gene: TRBJ1-4
clone size: .
D gene: TRBD1
CDR3 DNA: TGTGCCAGCAGTGAACTCGGCCAGGGGGCGAGTAATGAAAAACTGTTTTTT
CDR3 protein: CASSELGQGASNEKLFF

V gene: TRBV19
J gene: TRBJ2-1
clone size: .
D gene: .
CDR3 DNA: TGTGCCAGTAGTACGGCCAGCGGTGACTACTACAATGAGCAGTTCTTC
CDR3 protein: CASSTASGDYYNEQFF

V gene: TRBV5-1
J gene: TRBJ2-5
clone size: once
D gene: TRBD2
CDR3 DNA: TGCGCCAGCAAAGCCCAGCGGGAGGGCCTAGGTGAGACCCAGTACTTC
CDR3 protein: CASKAQREGLGETQYF

V gene: TRBV6-5
J gene: TRBJ2-7
clone size: .
D gene: TRBD2
CDR3 DNA: TGTGCCAGCATGTCTCGTAGCGGGGCATCCTACGAGCAGTACTTC
CDR3 protein: CASMSRSGASYEQYF

V gene: TRBV5-1
J gene: TRBJ2-1
clone size: .
D gene: .
CDR3 DNA: TGCGCCAGCAGCTTGGCGGGTGTCCCCCGCACTGAGCAGTTCTTC
CDR3 protein: CASSLAGVPRTEQFF

V gene: TRBV5-1
J gene: TRBJ1-5
clone size: .
D gene: .
CDR3 DNA: TGCGCCAGCAGTTCGGGACTTAGCAATCAGCCCCAGCATTTT
CDR3 protein: CASSSGLSNQPQHF

V gene: TRBV19
J gene: TRBJ2-3
clone size: .
D gene: .
CDR3 DNA: TGTGCCAGTAGTATAACGGGGGACAGTTCTAGTGATACGCAGTATTTT
CDR3 protein: CASSITGDSSSDTQYF

V gene: TRBV6-6
J gene: TRBJ1-1
clone size: .
D gene: .
CDR3 DNA: TGTGCCAGCAGTTACTCTCAGGGGATGCCTGAAGCTTTCTTT
CDR3 protein: CASSYSQGMPEAFF

V gene: TRBV19
J gene: TRBJ2-7
clone size: .
D gene: .
CDR3 DNA: TGTGCCAGTAGTCTAGGGGCAGGGCGAACCTACGAGCAGTACTTC
CDR3 protein: CASSLGAGRTYEQYF

V gene: TRBV11-2
J gene: TRBJ1-6
clone size: few
D gene: .
CDR3 DNA: TGTGCCAGCAGCTTAGCTGCGCTCGTGAATTCACCCCTCCACTTT
CDR3 protein: CASSLAALVNSPLHF

V gene: TRBV4-2
J gene: TRBJ2-3
clone size: .
D gene: TRBD2
CDR3 DNA: TGTGCCAGCAGCCCGCGACTAGCGGGGGGAGGAGATACGCAGTATTTT
CDR3 protein: CASSPRLAGGGDTQYF

V gene: TRBV6-6
J gene: TRBJ2-1
clone size: .
D gene: TRBD2
CDR3 DNA: TGTGCCAGCAATTACGGGGGGGCCGATGAGCAGTTCTTC
CDR3 protein: CASNYGGADEQFF

V gene: TRBV9
J gene: TRBJ2-5
clone size: .
D gene: TRBD2
CDR3 DNA: TGTGCCAGCAGCGTAGATGCGGGGGTAGAGACCCAGTACTTC
CDR3 protein: CASSVDAGVETQYF

V gene: TRBV4-1
J gene: TRBJ2-2
clone size: .
D gene: .
CDR3 DNA: TGCGCCAGCAGCCAAGCAACTAGCCTGAACACCGGGGAGCTGTTTTTT
CDR3 protein: CASSQATSLNTGELFF

V gene: TRBV15
J gene: TRBJ2-1
clone size: once
D gene: .
CDR3 DNA: TGTGCCACCCGGCAGGGGGGCAATGAGCAGTTCTTC
CDR3 protein: CATRQGGNEQFF

V gene: TRBV7-6
J gene: TRBJ2-7
clone size: few
D gene: TRBD1
CDR3 DNA: TGTGCCAGCAGCCCGGGACAGGGGGCAAATCACGAGCAGTACTTC
CDR3 protein: CASSPGQGANHEQYF

V gene: TRBV7-9
J gene: TRBJ2-7
clone size: .
D gene: .
CDR3 DNA: TGTGCCAGCAGCCGAGGGACACCATCCGACGAGCAGTACTTC
CDR3 protein: CASSRGTPSDEQYF

V gene: TRBV5-6
J gene: TRBJ2-1
clone size: .
D gene: .
CDR3 DNA: TGTGCCAGCAGCTTGAACACCGGGAGTGGGTACAATGAGCAGTTCTTC
CDR3 protein: CASSLNTGSGYNEQFF

V gene: TRBV7-8
J gene: TRBJ1-2
clone size: .
D gene: TRBD1
CDR3 DNA: TGTGCCAGCAGCTTAGGGGACAGGGTCGGTGGCTACACCTTC
CDR3 protein: CASSLGDRVGGYTF

V gene: TRBV23-1
J gene: TRBJ1-5
clone size: .
D gene: TRBD1
CDR3 DNA: TGCGCCAGCACCAGAGAACAGGGGAGAGATGAAAGCAATCAGCCCCAGCATTTT
CDR3 protein: CASTREQGRDESNQPQHF

V gene: TRBV11-3
J gene: TRBJ2-6
clone size: .
D gene: .
CDR3 DNA: TGTGCCAGCAGCCCCGTGGGGGGGGCCTCTGGGGCCAACGTCCTGACTTTC
CDR3 protein: CASSPVGGASGANVLTF

V gene: TRBV6-5
J gene: TRBJ1-2
clone size: .
D gene: .
CDR3 DNA: TGTGCCAGCAGTTACTCGAGGAGGGACTCCTATGGCTACACCTTC
CDR3 protein: CASSYSRRDSYGYTF

V gene: TRBV28
J gene: TRBJ1-5
clone size: .
D gene: TRBD1
CDR3 DNA: TGTGCCAGCAGTTACAGGGGGCGCGGTCAGCCCCAGCATTTT
CDR3 protein: CASSYRGRGQPQHF

V gene: TRBV18
J gene: TRBJ2-5
clone size: .
D gene: TRBD1
CDR3 DNA: TGTGCCAGCTCACCTAGGACAGGGATAAAAGAAGAGACCCAGTACTTC
CDR3 protein: CASSPRTGIKEETQYF

V gene: TRBV21-1
J gene: TRBJ1-1
clone size: .
D gene: .
CDR3 DNA: TGTGCCAGCAGCAACACAGCGAACACTGAAGCTTTCTTT
CDR3 protein: CASSNTANTEAFF

V gene: TRBV19
J gene: TRBJ1-3
clone size: .
D gene: .
CDR3 DNA: TGTGCCAGTACCTCCTCGCATGGGGGAGGGGCTGGAAACACCATATATTTT
CDR3 protein: CASTSSHGGGAGNTIYF